This T cell receptor (beta chain) was obtained from a study of T cells in Graves' hyperthyroidism and ophthalmopathy (dated by TCRdb to the late 2010s). Some background on the complete study: Peripheral blood was collected at initial diagnosis, before any treatment. TCR V-J signatures able to tell the groups apart were searched for in a discovery cohort of 100 patients, of whom under 45 had Graves' ophthalmopathy and 55 to 65 had stable Graves' hyperthyroidism. Prospective prediction of ophthalmopathy was tested in an independent validation cohort of approximately 18 hyperthyroidism patients and 17 patients who later progressed to ophthalmopathy. The approximately 100 discovery patients were divided at random into training and test sets in a 7:3 ratio. In addition, the study compared T-cell repertoires in thyroid tissue and in blood from six Graves' hyperthyroidism patients. After blood sampling, hyperthyroidism patients were treated with methimazole at a starting dose of 30 mg daily, and ophthalmopathy patients were treated with high-dose intravenous methylprednisolone. The paper reports TCR Vbeta CDR3 sequencing of some 140 peripheral blood samples: 40 to 45 ophthalmopathy, some 80 hyperthyroidism and around 17 progressor patients.

From a lookup of the germline V gene (reference sequence), CDR1 and CDR2 are DFQATT and SNEGSKA. V is pared back by 1 base and J by 10 bases, with 17 bases lying between the germline termini. The CDR3 starts with the cysteine, ends with the phenylalanine, and has 14 residues. The only DNA kept is the CDR3, 42 bases in frame from the first base. The investigation overall reported the following: Ophthalmopathy was separated from stable hyperthyroidism by a 13 V-J signature model, with about 88% sensitivity and about 81% specificity obtained in cross-validation and 80%/75% obtained in testing. In validation, the model predicted progression to ophthalmopathy a median of 6.5 months before onset, with roughly 70% sensitivity and around 76% specificity. Sample size was not statistically predetermined, and blinding of investigators to group allocation was not performed. Most expanded thyroid clonotypes (frequency above 0.001) were also found in blood, which suggests that blood repertoires may mirror thyroid immune responses.

The TCR beta CDR3 regions were amplified from RNA transcripts. The first round of RT-PCR for the TCR CDR3 was performed with the HTBI primer set and the Qiagen OneStep RT-PCR kit. Libraries were constructed in a second round of multiplex PCR, after which size selection and purification were carried out. The libraries were sequenced on an Illumina HiSeq2000 using paired-end 100 bp reads. In the original analysis: SOAPnuke was used to process the raw data, removing reads that contained adapters or uncalled bases, had a mean Phred below 15, or lacked an exact match to the constant primer or identifier. COPE v1.2.5 was used to merge high-quality paired reads, and clonotypes were defined as unique nucleotide sequences. MiTCR v1.1 was used to align clonotypes to the IMGT TRBV, TRBD and TRBJ reference segments. The analysis was restricted to V-J combinations with a frequency above 0.0001, which together covered over 99% of the repertoires. A TCS score was defined as the ratio between F50 (clonal expansion) and ExV (chaos), using BLOSUM62-based TCRdist between CDR3 peptides within each V-J. Welch's t-statistics and random forest reduced several hundred V-J features to 13, which were used in a naive Bayes classifier (R e1071). Using fastp trimming at Q25 and MiXCR clonotype assembly, TCRdb reanalyzed the public sequencing data and kept in-frame beta chains. Each CDR3 protein appears once, grouped with its most common genes and DNA. The V and J calls reflect TCRdb's pipeline rather than the authors' work. Across this sample there are about 480,000 distinct CDR3 sequences, with around 24% seen only once. The ten largest clones represent 11% of the sample.

This clonotype was counted ten times or more. What this receptor recognizes is not known. Base qualities are not recorded, but no much larger clone differs from it by a single base. Ophthalmopathy patients had moderately to severely active disease, Clinical Activity Score of at least 3, NOSPECS grade of at least 4, and duration under 3 months. Exclusion was applied to patients with uncontrolled infections, other autoimmune diseases, pregnancy or lactation. Clinical symptoms, serum thyroxine and TRAb, thyroid ultrasound, and orbital computed tomography formed the basis for the diagnoses. Ficoll-Paque density gradient centrifugation was used to isolate PBMCs from about 9 ml of fresh peripheral blood. Trizol reagent was used to extract total RNA, and RNA quality was then checked on an Agilent 2100 Bioanalyzer.

Recombination connected TRBV20-1 to TRBJ1-5; matching of 5 bases hints at TRBD1 as the D gene. Sequencing was done on a sample of blood. The receptor comes from a woman aged 25-40 years with Graves' ophthalmopathy. The CDR3 protein: CSARGSGDAPPQHF. The nucleotide sequence is TGCAGTGCTAGAGGTTCGGGGGATGCTCCTCCCCAGCATTTT.